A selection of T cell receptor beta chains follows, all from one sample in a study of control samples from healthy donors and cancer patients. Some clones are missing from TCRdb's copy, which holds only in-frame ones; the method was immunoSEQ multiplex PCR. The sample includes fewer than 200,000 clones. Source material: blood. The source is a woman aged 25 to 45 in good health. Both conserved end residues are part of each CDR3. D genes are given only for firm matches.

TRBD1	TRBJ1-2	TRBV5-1	CASSIGTVGLSGYTF	TGCGCCAGCAGCATCGGGACAGTCGGGCTTAGTGGCTACACCTTC
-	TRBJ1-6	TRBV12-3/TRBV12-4	CASRGYNSPLHF	TGTGCCAGCCGAGGATATAATTCACCCCTCCACTTT
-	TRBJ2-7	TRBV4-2	CASSQDKGQGRYEQYF	TGTGCCAGCAGCCAAGATAAAGGGCAGGGGAGATACGAGCAGTACTTC
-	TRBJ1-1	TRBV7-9	CASSLGGTRNTEAFF	TGTGCCAGCAGCTTAGGAGGGACAAGAAACACTGAAGCTTTCTTT
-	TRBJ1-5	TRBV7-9	CASSLGAASNQPQHF	TGTGCCAGCAGCTTAGGGGCAGCCAGCAATCAGCCCCAGCATTTT
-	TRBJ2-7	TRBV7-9	CASSPRGGAPYEQYF	TGTGCCAGCAGCCCGAGGGGCGGGGCCCCTTACGAGCAGTACTTC
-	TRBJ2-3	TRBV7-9	CASSSLLAATDTQYF	TGTGCCAGCAGCTCTTTACTAGCAGCCACAGATACGCAGTATTTT
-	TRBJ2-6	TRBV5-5	CASSSADNGANVLTF	TGTGCCAGCAGCTCGGCAGATAATGGGGCCAACGTCCTGACTTTC
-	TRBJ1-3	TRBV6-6	CASQIGSPGGNTIYF	TGTGCCAGCCAAATCGGGTCCCCGGGTGGAAACACCATATATTTT
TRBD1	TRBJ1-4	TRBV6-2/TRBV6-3	CASSAASTGGREKLFF	TGTGCCAGCAGTGCCGCCTCGACAGGGGGCAGAGAAAAACTGTTTTTT
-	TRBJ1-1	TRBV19	CASSRGWTEAFF	TGTGCCAGTAGTAGGGGGTGGACTGAAGCTTTCTTT
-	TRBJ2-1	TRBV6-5	CASSTGGGRNEQFF	TGTGCCAGCAGCACAGGGGGGGGTCGTAATGAGCAGTTCTTC
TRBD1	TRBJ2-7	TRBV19	CASSMGTVSYEQYF	TGTGCCAGTAGTATGGGGACAGTCTCCTACGAGCAGTACTTC
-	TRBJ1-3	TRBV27	CASSTGTSGNTIYF	TGTGCCAGCAGTACCGGGACCTCTGGAAACACCATATATTTT
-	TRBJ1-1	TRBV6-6	CASSLRPPSGISHAAFF	TGTGCCAGCAGTCTCCGACCCCCCTCAGGGATAAGCCACGCGGCTTTCTTT
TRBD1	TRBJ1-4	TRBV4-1	CASSQIGTDEKLFF	TGCGCCAGCAGCCAAATAGGGACAGACGAAAAACTGTTTTTT
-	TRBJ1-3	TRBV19	CASSIKPVISGNTIYF	TGTGCCAGTAGTATAAAGCCCGTGATATCTGGAAACACCATATATTTT
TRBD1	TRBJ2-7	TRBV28	CASSLDGQGAPNEQYF	TGTGCCAGCAGTTTGGATGGACAGGGGGCGCCGAACGAGCAGTACTTC
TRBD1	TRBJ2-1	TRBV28	CASCPGDRVHEQFF	TGTGCCAGTTGCCCCGGGGACAGGGTACATGAGCAGTTCTTC
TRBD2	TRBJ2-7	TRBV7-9	CASRPALTSGGTYEQYF	TGTGCCAGCAGGCCCGCCCTGACTAGCGGGGGGACTTACGAGCAGTACTTC
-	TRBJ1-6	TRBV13	CASSLYVGRSVNSPLHF	TGTGCCAGCAGCTTATACGTGGGGAGGTCCGTGAATTCACCCCTCCACTTT
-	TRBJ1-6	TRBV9	CASSEWQGGSPLHF	TGTGCCAGCAGCGAGTGGCAGGGTGGTTCACCCCTCCACTTT
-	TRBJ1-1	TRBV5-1	CASSLAQTAPEAFF	TGCGCCAGCAGCTTGGCCCAGACAGCCCCCGAAGCTTTCTTT
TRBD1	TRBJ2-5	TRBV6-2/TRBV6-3	CASSPTGVGETQYF	TGTGCCAGCAGCCCTACAGGGGTGGGAGAGACCCAGTACTTC
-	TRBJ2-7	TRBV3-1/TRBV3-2	CASSQERGTPNSEQYF	TGTGCCAGCAGCCAAGAGAGGGGGACACCTAATTCCGAGCAGTACTTC
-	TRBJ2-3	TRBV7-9	CGGDSSPGNTDTQYF	TGTGGCGGGGACAGCTCTCCGGGAAACACAGATACGCAGTATTTT
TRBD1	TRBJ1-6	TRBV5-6	CASSFSGQGYDSPLHF	TGTGCCAGCAGCTTTTCGGGACAGGGGTACGATTCACCCCTCCACTTT
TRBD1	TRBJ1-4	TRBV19	CASSSRDRGPTNEKLFF	TGTGCCAGTAGTTCCCGGGACAGGGGGCCGACTAATGAAAAACTGTTTTTT
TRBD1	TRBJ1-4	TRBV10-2	CATSNRGLGEKLFF	TGCGCCACTTCAAACAGGGGGCTAGGGGAAAAACTGTTTTTT
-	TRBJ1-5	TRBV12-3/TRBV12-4	CASSGWSNQPQHF	TGTGCCAGCAGTGGGTGGAGCAATCAGCCCCAGCATTTT
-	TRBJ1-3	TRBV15	CATSNPLDRLSSGNTIYF	TGTGCCACCAGCAACCCTCTTGACAGGCTCAGCTCTGGAAACACCATATATTTT
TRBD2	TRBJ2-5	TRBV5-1	CASSLGRTSWRGETQYF	TGCGCCAGCAGCTTGGGAAGGACTAGCTGGAGGGGGGAGACCCAGTACTTC
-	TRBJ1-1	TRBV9	CASSVEGGGTEAFF	TGTGCCAGCAGCGTAGAGGGAGGGGGCACTGAAGCTTTCTTT
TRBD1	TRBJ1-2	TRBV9	CASSLGQGLGYGYTF	TGTGCCAGCAGCTTGGGACAGGGGTTGGGCTATGGCTACACCTTC
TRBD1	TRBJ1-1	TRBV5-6	CASLRQGVNTEAFF	TGTGCCAGTCTTCGACAGGGGGTGAACACTGAAGCTTTCTTT
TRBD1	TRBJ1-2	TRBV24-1	CATSDSDRNHYGYTF	TGTGCCACCAGTGATTCGGACAGGAATCACTATGGCTACACCTTC
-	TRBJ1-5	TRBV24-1	CATSDTTGDSNQPQHF	TGTGCCACCAGTGATACCACTGGGGATAGCAATCAGCCCCAGCATTTT
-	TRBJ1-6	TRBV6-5	CASSYSRGLYNSPLHF	TGTGCCAGCAGTTACTCGCGGGGGCTCTATAATTCACCCCTCCACTTT
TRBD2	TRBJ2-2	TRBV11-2	CASSSQTSGGAGELFF	TGTGCCAGCAGCTCCCAGACTAGCGGGGGGGCCGGGGAGCTGTTTTTT
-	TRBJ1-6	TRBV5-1	CASSSAPGSPLHF	TGCGCCAGCAGTTCAGCACCGGGATCACCCCTCCACTTT
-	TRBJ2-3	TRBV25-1	CASRERDTQYF	TGTGCCAGCAGGGAGCGGGATACGCAGTATTTT